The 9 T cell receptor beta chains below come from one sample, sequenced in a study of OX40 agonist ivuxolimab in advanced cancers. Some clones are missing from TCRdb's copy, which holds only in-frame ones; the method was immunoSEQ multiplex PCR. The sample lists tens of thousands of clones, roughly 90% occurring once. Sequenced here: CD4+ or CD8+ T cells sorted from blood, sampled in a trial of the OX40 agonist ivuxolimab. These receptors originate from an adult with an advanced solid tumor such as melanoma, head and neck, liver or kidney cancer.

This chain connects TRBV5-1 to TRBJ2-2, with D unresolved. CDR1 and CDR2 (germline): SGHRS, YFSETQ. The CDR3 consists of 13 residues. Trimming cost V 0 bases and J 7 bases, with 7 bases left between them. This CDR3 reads CASSLAVSGELFF. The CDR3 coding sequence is TGCGCCAGCAGCTTGGCCGTCAGCGGGGAGCTGTTTTTT.

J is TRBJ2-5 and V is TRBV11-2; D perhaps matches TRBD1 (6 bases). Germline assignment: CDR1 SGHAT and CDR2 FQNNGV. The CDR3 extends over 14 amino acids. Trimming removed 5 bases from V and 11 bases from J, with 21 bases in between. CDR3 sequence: CASSPRQDATQQYF. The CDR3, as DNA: TGTGCCAGCAGCCCGCGACAGGATGCTACGCAGCAGTACTTC.

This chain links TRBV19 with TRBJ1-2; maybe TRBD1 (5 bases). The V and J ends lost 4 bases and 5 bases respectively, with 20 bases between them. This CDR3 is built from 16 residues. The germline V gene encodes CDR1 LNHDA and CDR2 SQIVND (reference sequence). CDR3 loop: CASSTLRGADLYGYTF. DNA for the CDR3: TGTGCCAGTAGTACCCTCCGAGGGGCGGACTTATATGGCTACACCTTC.

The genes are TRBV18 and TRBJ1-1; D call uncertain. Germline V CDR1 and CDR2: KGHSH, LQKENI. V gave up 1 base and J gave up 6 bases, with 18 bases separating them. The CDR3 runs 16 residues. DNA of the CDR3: TGTGCCAGCTCACCACAGGACCTGGTTCTTGGGGCTGAAGCTTTCTTT. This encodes CASSPQDLVLGAEAFF.

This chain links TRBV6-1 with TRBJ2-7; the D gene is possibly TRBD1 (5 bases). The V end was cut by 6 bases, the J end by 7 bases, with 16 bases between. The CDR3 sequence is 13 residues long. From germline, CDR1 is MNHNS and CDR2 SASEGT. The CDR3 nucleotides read TGTGCCAGCAGGAAGGACATGGATAGAGAGCAGTACTTC. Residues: CASRKDMDREQYF.

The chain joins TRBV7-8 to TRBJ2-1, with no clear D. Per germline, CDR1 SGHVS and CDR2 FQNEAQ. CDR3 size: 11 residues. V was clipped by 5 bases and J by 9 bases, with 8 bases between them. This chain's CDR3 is CASSHSIEQFF. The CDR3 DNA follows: TGTGCCAGCAGCCACAGTATTGAGCAGTTCTTC.

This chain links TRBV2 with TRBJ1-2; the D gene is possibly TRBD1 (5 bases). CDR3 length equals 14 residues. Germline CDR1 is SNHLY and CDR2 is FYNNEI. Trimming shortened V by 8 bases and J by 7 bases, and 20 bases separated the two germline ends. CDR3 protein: CASGSTGAGGGYTF. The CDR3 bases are TGTGCCAGCGGCAGTACAGGCGCCGGGGGTGGCTACACCTTC.

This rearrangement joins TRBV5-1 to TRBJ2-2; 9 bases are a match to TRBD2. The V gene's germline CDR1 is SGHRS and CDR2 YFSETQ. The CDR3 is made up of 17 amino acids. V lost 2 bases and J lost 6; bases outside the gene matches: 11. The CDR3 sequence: CASSLTSGGGGAGELFF. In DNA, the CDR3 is TGCGCCAGCAGCTTAACGTCGGGCGGCGGGGGGGCCGGGGAGCTGTTTTTT.

In DNA form, the CDR3 reads TGTGCCACCAGTCTGAGGGATTCCTACGAGCAGTACTTC. This gives the protein CATSLRDSYEQYF. The rearrangement uses TRBV5-5 and TRBJ2-7; D perhaps matches TRBD2 (5 bases). V lost 9 bases and J 1 base, leaving 14 bases between the germline ends. Germline-derived CDR1 and CDR2 are SGHKS and YYEKEE (reference sequence). CDR3 length: 13 amino acids.